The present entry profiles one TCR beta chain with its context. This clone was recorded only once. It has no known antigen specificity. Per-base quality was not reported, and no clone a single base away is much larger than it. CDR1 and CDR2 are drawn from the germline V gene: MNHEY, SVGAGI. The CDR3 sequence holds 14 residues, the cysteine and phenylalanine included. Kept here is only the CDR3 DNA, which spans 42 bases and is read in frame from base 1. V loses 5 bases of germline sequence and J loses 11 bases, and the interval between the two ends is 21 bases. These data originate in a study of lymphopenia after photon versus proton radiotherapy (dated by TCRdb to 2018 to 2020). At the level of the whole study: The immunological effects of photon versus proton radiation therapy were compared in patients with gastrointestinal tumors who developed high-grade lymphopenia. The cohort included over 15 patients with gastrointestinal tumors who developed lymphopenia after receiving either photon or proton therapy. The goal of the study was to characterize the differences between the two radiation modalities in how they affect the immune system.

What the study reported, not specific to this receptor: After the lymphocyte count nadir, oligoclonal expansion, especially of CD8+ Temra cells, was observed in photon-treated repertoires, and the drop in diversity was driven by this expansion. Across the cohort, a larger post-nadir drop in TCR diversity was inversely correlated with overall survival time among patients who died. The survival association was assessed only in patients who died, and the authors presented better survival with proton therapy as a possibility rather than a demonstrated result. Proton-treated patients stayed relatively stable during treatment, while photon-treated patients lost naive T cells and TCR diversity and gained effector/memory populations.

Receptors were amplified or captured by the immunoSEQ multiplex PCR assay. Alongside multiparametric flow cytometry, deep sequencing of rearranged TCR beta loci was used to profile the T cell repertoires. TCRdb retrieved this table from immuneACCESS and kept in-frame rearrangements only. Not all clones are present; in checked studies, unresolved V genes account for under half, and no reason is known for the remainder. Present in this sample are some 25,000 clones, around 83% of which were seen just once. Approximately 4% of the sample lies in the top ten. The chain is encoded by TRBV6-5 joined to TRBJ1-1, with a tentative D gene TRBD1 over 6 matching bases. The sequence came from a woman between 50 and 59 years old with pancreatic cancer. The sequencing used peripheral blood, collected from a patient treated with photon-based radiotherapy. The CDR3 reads CASSPAQGLGDAFF. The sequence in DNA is TGTGCCAGCAGTCCCGCACAGGGTCTGGGGGACGCTTTCTTT.